The sample holds a few counts of the clone carrying this T cell receptor beta chain. Its antigen is as yet unknown. The data stem from a study of T cells in Graves' hyperthyroidism and ophthalmopathy. Regarding the study as a whole: Peripheral blood also featured most of the thyroid clonotypes expanded above 0.001. Ophthalmopathy and stable hyperthyroidism were told apart by a 13 V-J model.

RNA transcripts provided the source from which TCR beta CDR3 regions were amplified. The HTBI primer set was used in a first-round RT-PCR of the TCR CDR3. Via MiXCR, TCRdb re-called the multiplex PCR reads, giving one row per CDR3 protein. The table records about 640,000 distinct CDR3 sequences, about 15% of them present only once. The CDR3 sequence is 14 residues long. In germline, CDR1 is ENHRY, CDR2 SYGVKD. V was pared by 6 bases and J by 5 bases, with 13 bases between. Clinical symptoms, serum thyroxine and TRAb, thyroid ultrasound and orbital computed tomography were used for the diagnoses. PBMCs came from roughly 10 ml fresh peripheral blood.

The sequencing sample was made of blood. This chain joins TRBV10-3 and TRBJ2-2; a possible D gene is TRBD2 (6 bases). The TCR was taken from a woman aged 45 to 65 with Graves' ophthalmopathy. CDR3 sequence reads: CAIRTSLATGELFF. The CDR3, as DNA: TGTGCCATCAGGACTAGTCTCGCGACCGGGGAGCTGTTTTTT.